This is a list of T cell receptor beta chains from one sample in a study of cytomegalovirus exposure and HLA in healthy donors. Profiled with immunoSEQ multiplex PCR; TCRdb holds only in-frame clones, not every one. Of 150,000 to 200,000 clones in the sample, around three quarters were seen once. Input material: PBMCs. The receptors originated from a woman aged 40 to 50 in good health and CMV-seronegative. The CDR3 runs from the conserved cysteine through the conserved F or W. Fields, in order: V gene, CDR3 protein.

TRBV7-9 | CASSLALLPEAFF
TRBV9 | CASSVDPDRALNTIYF
TRBV5-4 | CASSSPYTNSSYEQYF
TRBV5-1 | CASSQTSGFNNEQFF
TRBV6-1 | CASSDRSNQPQHF
TRBV5-1 | CASSLGQGDNEQFF
TRBV7-2 | CASSFFTGRETQYF
TRBV5-1 | CASSHDSIGQEQYF
TRBV11-3 | CASSLSEFTDTQYF
TRBV5-4 | CASSLSTHTEAFF
TRBV4-2 | CASSQDRRFRGVLGNEKLFF
TRBV7-7 | CASSLGLAGEEEQFF
TRBV11-2 | CASSLASGSSYEQYF
TRBV6-5 | CASSLQGWTEAFF
TRBV28 | CASSFERYRDLAGNTIYF
TRBV4-2 | CASSQSAGWADTQYF
TRBV15 | CATSGRSGKANEKLFF
TRBV30 | CAWSEGLAVHGELFF
TRBV6-6 | CASSDSATGELFF
TRBV7-2 | CASSPGRGRSHEQYF
TRBV19 | CASTLGTLNYGYTF
TRBV18 | CASSQDSSYEQYF
TRBV2 | CASSDTGTGIDTQYF
TRBV2 | CASRTDTYEQYF
TRBV4-1 | CASSPPDRLSTEAFF
TRBV5-1 | CASSPSGPSNEQFF
TRBV28 | CASSPSQQGGVRAGYTF
TRBV7-3 | CASGGEYGYTF
TRBV30 | CAWSVRSSYNSPLHF
TRBV10-3 | CAISERGNTEAFF
TRBV5-1 | CASSLGAFEQFF
TRBV5-1 | CASSVLGTEETQYF
TRBV6-5 | CASSLPRVLYEQYF
TRBV9 | CASSPSGQETQYF
TRBV15 | CATSRDPTGNEKLFF
TRBV7-8 | CASSKTSGSFYEQFF
TRBV7-6 | CASSSLGGPGKGTQYF
TRBV6-1 | CASSDAAEGSYEQYF
TRBV11-2 | CASSRQENTEAFF
TRBV2 | CASSEFSVGNQPQHF
TRBV6-1 | CASSERSVVF